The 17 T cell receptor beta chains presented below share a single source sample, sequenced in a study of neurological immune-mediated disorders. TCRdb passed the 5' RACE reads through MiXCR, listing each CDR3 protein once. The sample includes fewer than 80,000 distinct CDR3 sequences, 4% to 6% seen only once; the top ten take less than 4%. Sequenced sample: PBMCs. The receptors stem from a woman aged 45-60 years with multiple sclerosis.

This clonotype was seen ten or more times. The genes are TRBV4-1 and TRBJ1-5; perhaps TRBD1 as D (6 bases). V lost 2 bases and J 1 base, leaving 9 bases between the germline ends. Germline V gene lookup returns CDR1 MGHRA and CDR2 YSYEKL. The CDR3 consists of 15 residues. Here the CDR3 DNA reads TGCGCCAGCAGCCAATATGGACAGAGCAATCAGCCCCAGCATTTT. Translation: CASSQYGQSNQPQHF.

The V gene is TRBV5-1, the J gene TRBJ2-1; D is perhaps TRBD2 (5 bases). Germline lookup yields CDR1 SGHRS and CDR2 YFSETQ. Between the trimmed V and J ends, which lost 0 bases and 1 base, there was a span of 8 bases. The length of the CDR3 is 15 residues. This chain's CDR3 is CASSLAGDSYNEQFF. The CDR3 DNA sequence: TGCGCCAGCAGCTTGGCCGGGGATTCCTACAATGAGCAGTTCTTC. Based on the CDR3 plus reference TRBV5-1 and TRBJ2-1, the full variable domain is KAGVTQTPRYLIKTRGQQVTLSCSPISGHRSVSWYQQTPGQGLQFLFEYFSETQRNKGNFPGRFSGRQFSNSRSEMNVSTLELGDSALYLCASSLAGDSYNEQFFGPGTRLTVL.

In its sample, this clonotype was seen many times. For the CDR3, the DNA is TGCGCCAGCAGCTTAACCGGGACAGGGGAAGAGACCCAGTACTTC. Amino acid sequence: CASSLTGTGEETQYF. The rearrangement links TRBV5-1 to TRBJ2-5; the match to TRBD1 covers 10 bases. The CDR3 has 15 residues. V shed 2 bases and J 3 bases; nucleotides not matched to a gene: 4. Germline lookup yields CDR1 SGHRS and CDR2 YFSETQ.

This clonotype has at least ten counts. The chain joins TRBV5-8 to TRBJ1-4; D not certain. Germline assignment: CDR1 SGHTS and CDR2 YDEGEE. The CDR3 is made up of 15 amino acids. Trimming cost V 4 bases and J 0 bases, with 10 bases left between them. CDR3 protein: CASSPGVTTNEKLFF. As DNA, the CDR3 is TGTGCCAGCAGCCCGGGTGTGACAACTAATGAAAAACTGTTTTTT.

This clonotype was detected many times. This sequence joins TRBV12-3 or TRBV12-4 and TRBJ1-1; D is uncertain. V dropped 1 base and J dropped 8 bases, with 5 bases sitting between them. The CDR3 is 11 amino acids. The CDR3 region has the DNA TGTGCCAGCAGTTTAGAGGCAGAAGCTTTCTTT. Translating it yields CASSLEAEAFF.

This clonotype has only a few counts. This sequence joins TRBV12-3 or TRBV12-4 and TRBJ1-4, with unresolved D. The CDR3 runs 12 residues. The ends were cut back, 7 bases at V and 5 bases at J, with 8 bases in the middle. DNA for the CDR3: TGTGCCAGCACCAAGGGAAATGAAAAACTGTTTTTT. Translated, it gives CASTKGNEKLFF.

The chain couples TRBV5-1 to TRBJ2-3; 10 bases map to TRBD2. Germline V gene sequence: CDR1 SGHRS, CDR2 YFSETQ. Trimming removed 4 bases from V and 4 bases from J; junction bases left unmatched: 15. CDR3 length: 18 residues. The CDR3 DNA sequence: TGCGCCAGCAGCCGACCGGGACTAGCGCGCTCTAGCCCAGATACGCAGTATTTT. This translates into CASSRPGLARSSPDTQYF.

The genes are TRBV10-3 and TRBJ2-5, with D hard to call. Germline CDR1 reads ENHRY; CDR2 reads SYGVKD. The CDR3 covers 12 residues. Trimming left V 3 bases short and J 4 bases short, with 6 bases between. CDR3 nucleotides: TGTGCCATCAGTGACCGTTCAGAGACCCAGTACTTC. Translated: CAISDRSETQYF.

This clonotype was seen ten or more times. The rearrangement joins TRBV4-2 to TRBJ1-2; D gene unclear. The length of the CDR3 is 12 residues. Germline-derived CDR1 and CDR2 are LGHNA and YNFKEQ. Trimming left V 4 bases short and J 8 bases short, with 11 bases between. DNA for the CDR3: TGTGCCAGCAGCCCCCGAGGAGACGGCTACACCTTC. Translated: CASSPRGDGYTF.

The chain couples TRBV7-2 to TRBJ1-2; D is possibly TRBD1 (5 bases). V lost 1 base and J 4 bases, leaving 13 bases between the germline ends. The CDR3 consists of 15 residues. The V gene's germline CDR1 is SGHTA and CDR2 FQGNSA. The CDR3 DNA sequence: TGTGCCAGCAGCTTAGGTGGGGGATCCCTCTATGGCTACACCTTC. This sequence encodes CASSLGGGSLYGYTF. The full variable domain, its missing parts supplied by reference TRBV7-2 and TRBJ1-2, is GAGVSQSPSNKVTEKGKDVELRCDPISGHTALYWYRQSLGQGLEFLIYFQGNSAPDKSGLPSDRFSAERTGGSVSTLTIQRTQQEDSAVYLCASSLGGGSLYGYTFGSGTRLTVV.

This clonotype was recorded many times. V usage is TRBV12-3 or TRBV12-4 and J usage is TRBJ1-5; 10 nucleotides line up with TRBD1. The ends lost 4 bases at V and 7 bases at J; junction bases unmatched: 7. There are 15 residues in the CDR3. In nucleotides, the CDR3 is TGTGCCAGCAGTTCCGACAGGGGGCCAAGCCAGCCCCAGCATTTT. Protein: CASSSDRGPSQPQHF.

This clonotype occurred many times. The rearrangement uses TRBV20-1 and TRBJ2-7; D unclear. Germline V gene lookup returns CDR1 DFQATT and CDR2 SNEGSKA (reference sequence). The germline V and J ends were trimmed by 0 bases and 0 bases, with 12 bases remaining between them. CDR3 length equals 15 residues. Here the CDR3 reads CSARDQALLSYEQYF. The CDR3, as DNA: TGCAGTGCTAGAGATCAAGCCCTCCTCTCCTACGAGCAGTACTTC.

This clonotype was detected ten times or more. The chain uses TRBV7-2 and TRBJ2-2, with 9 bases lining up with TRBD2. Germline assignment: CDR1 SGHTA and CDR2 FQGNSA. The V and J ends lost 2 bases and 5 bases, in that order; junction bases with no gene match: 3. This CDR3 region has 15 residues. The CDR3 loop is CASSLSGGLTGELFF. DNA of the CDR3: TGTGCCAGCAGCTTAAGCGGGGGGCTGACCGGGGAGCTGTTTTTT. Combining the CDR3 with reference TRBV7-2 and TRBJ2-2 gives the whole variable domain GAGVSQSPSNKVTEKGKDVELRCDPISGHTALYWYRQSLGQGLEFLIYFQGNSAPDKSGLPSDRFSAERTGGSVSTLTIQRTQQEDSAVYLCASSLSGGLTGELFFGEGSRLTVL.

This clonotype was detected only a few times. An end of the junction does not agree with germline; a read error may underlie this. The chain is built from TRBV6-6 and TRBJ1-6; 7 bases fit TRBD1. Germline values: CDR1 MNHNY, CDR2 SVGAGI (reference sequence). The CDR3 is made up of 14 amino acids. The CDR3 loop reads CASSYRGLNSPLNF. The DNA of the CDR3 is TGTGCCAGCAGTTACAGGGGGCTAAATTCACCCCTCAACTTT.

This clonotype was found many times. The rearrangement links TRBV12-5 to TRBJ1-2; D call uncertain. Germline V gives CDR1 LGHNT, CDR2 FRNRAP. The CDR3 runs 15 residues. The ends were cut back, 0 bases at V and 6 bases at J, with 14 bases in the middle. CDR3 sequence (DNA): TGTGCTAGTGGTTTGGTACAGAGACCCTCGGATGGCTACACCTTC. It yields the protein CASGLVQRPSDGYTF.

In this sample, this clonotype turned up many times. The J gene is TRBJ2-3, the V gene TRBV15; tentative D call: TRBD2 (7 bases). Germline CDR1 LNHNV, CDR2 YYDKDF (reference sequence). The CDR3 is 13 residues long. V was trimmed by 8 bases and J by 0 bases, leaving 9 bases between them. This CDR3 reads CATGGASTDTQYF. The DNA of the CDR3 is TGTGCCACCGGGGGGGCTAGCACAGATACGCAGTATTTT.

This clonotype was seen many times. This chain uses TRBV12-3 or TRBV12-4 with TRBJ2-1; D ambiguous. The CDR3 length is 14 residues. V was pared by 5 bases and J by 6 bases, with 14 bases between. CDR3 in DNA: TGTGCCAGCAGTCCCGGGTTCGATCGCAATGAGCAGTTCTTC. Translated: CASSPGFDRNEQFF.